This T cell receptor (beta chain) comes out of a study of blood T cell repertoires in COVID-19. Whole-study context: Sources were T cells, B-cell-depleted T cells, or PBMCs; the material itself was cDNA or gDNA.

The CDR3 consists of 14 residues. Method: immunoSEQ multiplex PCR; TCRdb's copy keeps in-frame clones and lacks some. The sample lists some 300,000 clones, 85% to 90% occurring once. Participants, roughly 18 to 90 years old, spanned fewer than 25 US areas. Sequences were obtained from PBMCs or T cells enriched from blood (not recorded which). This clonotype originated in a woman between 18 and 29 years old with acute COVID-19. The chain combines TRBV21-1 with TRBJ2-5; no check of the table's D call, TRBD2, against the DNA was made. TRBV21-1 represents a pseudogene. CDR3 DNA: TGTGCCAGCACCGGGGCGGGGCAACAAGAGACCCAGTACTTC. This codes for CASTGAGQQETQYF.